This is a list of T cell receptor beta chains from one sample in a study of vaccination and CD4 T cells after COVID-19. TCRdb independently ran MiXCR on the PCR reads; one entry per CDR3 protein. The profile shows 15,000 to 20,000 distinct CDR3 sequences, 35% to 40% of them singletons. No antigens are known for them. The sequencing sample was made of CD4+ T cells from blood, cultured in vitro. These TCRs come from a human donor who had recovered from COVID-19. Each CDR3 is given with its conserved first and last residue.

v_call cdr3_aa
TRBV7-9 CASSRDFNTQYF
TRBV6-2/TRBV6-3 CASVGEPTDTQYF
TRBV30 CAWSPHNTEAFF
TRBV6-5 CASSSLGTSGRKSYNEQFF
TRBV7-2 CASSAGSVGDTQYF
TRBV10-3 CATTLESATGYEQYF
TRBV20-1 CSGLSGDFEKLFF
TRBV27 CASSQGGAHEQYF
TRBV2 CASSAGTAAEYGYTF
TRBV20-1 CSAGESGRGNEQFF
TRBV2 CASKRETNTEAFF
TRBV6-1 CASTEGSEQFF
TRBV27 CASSLPPGLGMNTEAFF
TRBV5-1 CASSLVWGTNTGELFF
TRBV7-2 CASSLGTPGFNIQYF
TRBV12-3/TRBV12-4 CASSSGQEETQYF
TRBV21-1 CASSKGKTGEGYEQYF
TRBV20-1 CSQMGPKTGLQETQYF
TRBV18 CASSSGTGANYGYTF
TRBV20-1 CSARSPARVEQYF
TRBV28 CASTLGGASTEAFF
TRBV30 CAWSGTGDNQPQHF
TRBV28 CASSLAGQQETQYF
TRBV28 CASSSGLAHNEQFF
TRBV28 CASNERGFNQPQHF
TRBV12-3/TRBV12-4 CASSLRSGRVQYEQYF
TRBV20-1 CSAAQGNTGELFF
TRBV2 CASSEGDETQYF
TRBV6-5 CASSSNLDSANTGELFF
TRBV12-3/TRBV12-4 CASSFMTSGTPSFHEQYF
TRBV7-2 CASSLVWGQGGEQYF
TRBV29-1 CSAGTSGRATDTQYF
TRBV20-1 CSARAGADIQYF
TRBV28 CASSRGQQETQYF
TRBV20-1 CSASYPSGRANEQYF
TRBV6-4 CASSDHQETQYF
TRBV28 CASSLSYQGRGTEAFF
TRBV27 CASSYNSGGGEKLFF
TRBV7-2 CASSLDRVGAEAFF
TRBV5-1 CASSRAGTAGYGYTF
TRBV2 CASSELRIQPQHF